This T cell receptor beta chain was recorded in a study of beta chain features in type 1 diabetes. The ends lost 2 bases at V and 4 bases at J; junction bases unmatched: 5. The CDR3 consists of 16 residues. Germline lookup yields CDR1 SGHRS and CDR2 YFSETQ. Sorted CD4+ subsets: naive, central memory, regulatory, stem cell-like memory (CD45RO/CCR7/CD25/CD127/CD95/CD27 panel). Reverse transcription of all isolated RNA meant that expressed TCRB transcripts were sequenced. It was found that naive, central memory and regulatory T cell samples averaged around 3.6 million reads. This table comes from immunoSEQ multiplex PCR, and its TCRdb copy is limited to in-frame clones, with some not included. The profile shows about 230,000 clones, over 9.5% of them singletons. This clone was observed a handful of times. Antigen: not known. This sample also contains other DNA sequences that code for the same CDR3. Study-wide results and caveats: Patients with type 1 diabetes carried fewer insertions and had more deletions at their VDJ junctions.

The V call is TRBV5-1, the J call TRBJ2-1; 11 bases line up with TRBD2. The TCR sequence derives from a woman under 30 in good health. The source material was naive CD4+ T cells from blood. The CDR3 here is CASSFLAGGSYNEQFF. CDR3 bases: TGCGCCAGCAGCTTTTTAGCGGGAGGGTCGTACAATGAGCAGTTCTTC.